A single sample gave rise to the 14 T cell receptor beta chains below, sequenced in a study of Graves' ophthalmopathy and Graves' hyperthyroidism. The authors amplified TCR beta CDR3 regions, and they did so from RNA transcripts for repertoire sequencing. Amplification began with first-round RT-PCR using HTBI primers, then second-round multiplex PCR was performed. MiXCR was run by TCRdb on the multiplex PCR reads, yielding one entry per CDR3 protein. The table records more than 300,000 distinct CDR3 sequences, 15% to 17% of them present only once. Sequencing input: peripheral blood. The receptor source for this set is a young woman with stable Graves' hyperthyroidism.

This clonotype was recorded at least ten times. The rearrangement joins TRBV2 to TRBJ2-2, with D perhaps TRBD1 or TRBD2 (6 bases each). The length of the CDR3 is 16 residues. The germline gives CDR1 SNHLY, CDR2 FYNNEI. V gave up 3 bases and J gave up 0 bases, with 11 bases separating them. The CDR3 DNA reads TGTGCCAGCAGTGAGTGGGGGGCCTCGAACACCGGGGAGCTGTTTTTT. Protein: CASSEWGASNTGELFF.

This clonotype has a count of ten or more. V and J are TRBV7-2 and TRBJ2-7, with D possibly called TRBD1 or TRBD2 (5 bases each). Per germline, CDR1 SGHTA and CDR2 FQGNSA. The CDR3 extends over 15 amino acids. V shed 7 bases and J shed 4 bases, with 20 bases lying between them. For the CDR3, the DNA is TGTGCCAGCACCTTGTCTCCGGGACCAAGTTACGAGCAGTACTTC. The encoded protein is CASTLSPGPSYEQYF.

V gene TRBV27 combines with J gene TRBJ1-2; D unresolved. This CDR3 spans 16 amino acids. The germline gives CDR1 MNHEY, CDR2 SMNVEV (reference sequence). V dropped 4 bases and J dropped 0 bases, with 15 bases sitting between them. Here the CDR3 reads CASSSIGGLANYGYTF. DNA for the CDR3: TGTGCCAGCAGTTCAATTGGAGGGTTAGCTAACTATGGCTACACCTTC.

This clonotype was seen repeatedly, ten times or more. This chain uses TRBV19 with TRBJ1-1; D is uncertain. The CDR3 loop spans 15 amino acids. Per the germline V gene, CDR1 is LNHDA and CDR2 is SQIVND (reference sequence). The germline V and J ends were trimmed by 3 bases and 0 bases, with 11 bases remaining between them. The CDR3 reads CASSIPSGLNTEAFF. CDR3 nucleotides: TGTGCCAGTAGTATCCCCTCGGGGTTGAACACTGAAGCTTTCTTT.

This clonotype appeared many times. The rearrangement joins TRBV20-1 to TRBJ1-1; D is perhaps TRBD1 (6 bases). V lost 0 bases, J lost 8 bases, and 13 bases lay in between. This CDR3 contains 13 residues. Germline CDR1 DFQATT, CDR2 SNEGSKA (reference sequence). CDR3 region: CSARDRGRTEAFF. CDR3 bases: TGCAGTGCTAGAGACAGGGGACGGACCGAAGCTTTCTTT.

This clonotype was seen at least ten times. This sequence joins TRBV7-3 and TRBJ2-7, with TRBD1 matching 7 bases. This CDR3 has 13 residues. Per germline, CDR1 SGHTA and CDR2 FQGTGA. V shed 1 base, J shed 7 bases, and the junction held 4 bases outside the gene matches. This CDR3 reads CASSLKGGGEQYF. Written as DNA, the CDR3 is TGTGCCAGCAGCTTAAAAGGGGGCGGTGAGCAGTACTTC.

CDR3 sequence reads: CASNPGANQETQYF. The CDR3 coding sequence is TGCGCCAGCAACCCGGGGGCTAACCAAGAGACCCAGTACTTC. V gene TRBV5-1 combines with J gene TRBJ2-5; D could derive from TRBD1 or TRBD2 (6 bases each). CDR3 length: 14 amino acids. Trimming cost V 6 bases and J 0 bases, with 12 bases left between them. Per the germline V gene, CDR1 is SGHRS and CDR2 is YFSETQ. Filled out from reference TRBV5-1 and TRBJ2-5, the complete variable domain reads KAGVTQTPRYLIKTRGQQVTLSCSPISGHRSVSWYQQTPGQGLQFLFEYFSETQRNKGNFPGRFSGRQFSNSRSEMNVSTLELGDSALYLCASNPGANQETQYFGPGTRLLVL.

This clonotype was seen repeatedly, ten times or more. The chain joins TRBV12-3 or TRBV12-4 to TRBJ1-1, with D maybe TRBD1 (6 bases). V was trimmed by 3 bases and J by 6 bases, leaving 17 bases between them. This CDR3 has 15 amino acids. CDR3 amino acids: CASSLTGHIQAEAFF. As DNA, the CDR3 is TGTGCCAGCAGTTTGACGGGACATATTCAGGCTGAAGCTTTCTTT.

This clonotype has ten or more counts. CDR3 nucleotide sequence: TGTGCCAGCAGCCTCACAGGGACAGCGAACACTGAAGCTTTCTTT. Protein product: CASSLTGTANTEAFF. V and J are TRBV12-3 or TRBV12-4 and TRBJ1-1, with 7 bases that match TRBD1. J was trimmed by 1 base and V by 6 bases; bases with no gene match: 8. The CDR3 length is 15 residues.

Many counts were recorded for this clonotype. The chain is built from TRBV12-3 or TRBV12-4 and TRBJ2-5; possible D gene TRBD1, 5 bases. Between the trimmed V and J ends, which lost 2 bases and 1 base, there was a span of 14 bases. This CDR3 is 16 amino acids long. The CDR3 loop is CASSLTSGQRQETQYF. The CDR3 DNA reads as TGTGCCAGCAGTTTAACGTCAGGGCAGCGCCAAGAGACCCAGTACTTC.

V usage is TRBV18 and J usage is TRBJ1-2; 7 bases are shared with TRBD1. Germline-derived CDR1 and CDR2 are KGHSH and LQKENI. The CDR3 is 13 residues long. V was pared by 5 bases and J by 3 bases, with 3 bases of the junction left unmatched. CDR3 protein: CASSFTGDYGYTF. The DNA for the CDR3 is TGTGCCAGCTCATTTACAGGGGACTATGGCTACACCTTC.

This chain links TRBV20-1 with TRBJ2-5; 9 positions agree with TRBD1. V was clipped by 0 bases and J by 4 bases; unmatched bases: 3. Germline V gene data show CDR1 as DFQATT and CDR2 as SNEGSKA (reference sequence). This CDR3 spans 14 amino acids. DNA of the CDR3: TGCAGTGCTAGAGATGGGACAGGGAGAGAGACCCAGTACTTC. Protein product: CSARDGTGRETQYF.

This clonotype was seen repeatedly, ten times or more. At one of its ends the junction is not consistent with the germline gene, which may arise from a read error. The rearrangement uses TRBV6-2 or TRBV6-3 and TRBJ2-4; 9 bases are a match to TRBD1. This CDR3 is 15 amino acids long. Germline V gene lookup returns CDR1 MNHEY and CDR2 SVGEGT. CDR3: CASRDRGLAKNIKYF. The CDR3 DNA reads as TGTGCCAGCAGGGACAGGGGCTTAGCCAAAAACATTAAGTACTTC.

This clonotype was observed at least ten times. The V call is TRBV7-2, the J call TRBJ1-5; D is undetermined. Germline V CDR1 and CDR2: SGHTA, FQGNSA. CDR3 length equals 15 residues. V was pared by 2 bases and J by 0 bases, with 8 bases between. CDR3 coding DNA: TGTGCCAGCAGCTTAAGCCACACTAGCAATCAGCCCCAGCATTTT. Its translation is CASSLSHTSNQPQHF.